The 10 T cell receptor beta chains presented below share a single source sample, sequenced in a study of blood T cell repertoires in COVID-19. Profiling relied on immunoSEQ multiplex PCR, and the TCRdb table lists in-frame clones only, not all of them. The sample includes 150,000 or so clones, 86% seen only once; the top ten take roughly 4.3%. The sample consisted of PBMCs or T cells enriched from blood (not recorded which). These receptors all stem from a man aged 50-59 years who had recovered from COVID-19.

The CDR3 is CASSPSRGSPSNTGELFF. The CDR3 nucleotides read TGTGCCAGCTCCCCATCTCGGGGGTCCCCCTCGAACACCGGGGAGCTGTTTTTT. V and J are TRBV18 and TRBJ2-2, with D maybe TRBD2 (6 bases). The CDR3 consists of 18 residues. The V gene lost 6 bases and the J gene lost 0 bases, with 20 bases spanning the gap. Looked up from germline, CDR1 is KGHSH and CDR2 is LQKENI.

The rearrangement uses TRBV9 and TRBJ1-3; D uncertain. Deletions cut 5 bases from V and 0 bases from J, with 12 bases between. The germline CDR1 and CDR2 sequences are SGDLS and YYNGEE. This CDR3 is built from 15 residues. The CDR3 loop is CASSGWGDSGNTIYF. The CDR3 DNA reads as TGTGCCAGCAGTGGATGGGGAGACTCTGGAAACACCATATATTTT.

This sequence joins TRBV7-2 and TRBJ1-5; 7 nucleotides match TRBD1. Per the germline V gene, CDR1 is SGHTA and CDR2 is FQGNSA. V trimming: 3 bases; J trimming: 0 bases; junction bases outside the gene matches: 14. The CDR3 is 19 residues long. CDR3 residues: CASSFRGTASRSSNQPQHF. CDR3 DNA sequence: TGTGCCAGCAGCTTCCGAGGGACAGCCAGTAGGAGTAGCAATCAGCCCCAGCATTTT. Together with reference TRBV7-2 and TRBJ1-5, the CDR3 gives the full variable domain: GAGVSQSPSNKVTEKGKDVELRCDPISGHTALYWYRQSLGQGLEFLIYFQGNSAPDKSGLPSDRFSAERTGGSVSTLTIQRTQQEDSAVYLCASSFRGTASRSSNQPQHFGDGTRLSIL.

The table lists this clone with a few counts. As DNA, the CDR3 is TGTGCCAGCCTAAGGAGTCTAGCAGGTCAGCCCCAGCATTTT. This encodes CASLRSLAGQPQHF. This rearrangement joins TRBV6-5 to TRBJ1-5; D gene unclear. The CDR3 has 14 residues. Germline CDR1 MNHEY, CDR2 SVGAGI. The V gene lost 8 bases and the J gene lost 6 bases, with 17 bases spanning the gap.

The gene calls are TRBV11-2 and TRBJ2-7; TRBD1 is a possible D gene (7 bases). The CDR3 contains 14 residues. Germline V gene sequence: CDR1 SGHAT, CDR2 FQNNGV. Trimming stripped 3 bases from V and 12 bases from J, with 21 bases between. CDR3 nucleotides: TGTGCCAGCAGCTTGGAGGGACAGTCCCTGGTGCGGTACTTC. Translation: CASSLEGQSLVRYF.

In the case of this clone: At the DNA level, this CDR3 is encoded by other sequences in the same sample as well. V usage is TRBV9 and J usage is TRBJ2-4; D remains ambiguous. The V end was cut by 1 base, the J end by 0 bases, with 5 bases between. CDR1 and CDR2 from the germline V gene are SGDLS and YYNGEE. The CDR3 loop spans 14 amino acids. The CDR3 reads CASSVTVAKNIQYF. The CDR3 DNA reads TGTGCCAGCAGCGTAACTGTAGCCAAAAACATTCAGTACTTC.

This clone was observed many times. The CDR3 here is CASSQASPGQLFF. CDR3 DNA: TGTGCCAGCAGCCAAGCTAGTCCAGGGCAGCTGTTTTTT. The chain combines TRBV14 with TRBJ2-2; perhaps TRBD1 as D (5 bases). V was cut by 1 base and J by 12 bases, with 12 bases left in between. CDR1 is SGHDN and CDR2 is FVKESK in the germline V gene. The CDR3 runs 13 residues.

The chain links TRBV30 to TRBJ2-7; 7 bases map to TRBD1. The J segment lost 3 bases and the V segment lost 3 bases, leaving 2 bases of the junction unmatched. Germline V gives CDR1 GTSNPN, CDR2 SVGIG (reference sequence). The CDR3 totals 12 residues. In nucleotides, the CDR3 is TGTGCCTGGAGGACAGGGATCTACGAGCAGTACTTC. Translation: CAWRTGIYEQYF.

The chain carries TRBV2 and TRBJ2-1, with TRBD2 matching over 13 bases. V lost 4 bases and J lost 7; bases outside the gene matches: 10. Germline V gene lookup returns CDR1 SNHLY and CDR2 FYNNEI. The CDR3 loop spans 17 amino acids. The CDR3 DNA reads TGTGCCAGCAGTGTCGGACTAGCGGGAGATCGTGGTAATGAGCAGTTCTTC. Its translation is CASSVGLAGDRGNEQFF.

The CDR3 DNA sequence: TGTGCCAGCAATTTTCGGGGGGGCGCCGAGCAGTACGTC. Residues: CASNFRGGAEQYV. The chain links TRBV5-4 to TRBJ2-7, with TRBD2 identical over 8 bases. J was trimmed by 6 bases and V by 6 bases; bases with no gene match: 8. CDR3 size: 13 residues. Germline V gene lookup returns CDR1 SGHNT and CDR2 YYREEE (reference sequence).